The clone carrying this T cell receptor beta chain was seen more than once but under ten times. The sample belongs to a study of patients and donors after allogeneic stem cell transplantation. This CDR3 is 20 amino acids long. Germline values: CDR1 MNHEY, CDR2 SVGEGT. V was cut by 1 base and J by 4 bases, with 28 bases left in between. In TCRdb, the RT-PCR reads were re-called with MiXCR into one record per CDR3 protein. Of roughly 190,000 distinct CDR3 sequences in the sample, around two fifths were seen once. V gene TRBV6-2 or TRBV6-3 combines with J gene TRBJ1-2, with no clear D. The TCR originated in a human donor who was either an allogeneic HSCT recipient or a stem cell or donor lymphocyte infusion donor (not recorded which). It is not recorded whose cells these are; they may come from a transplant donor. The sample taken for sequencing was blood, either unsorted or a sorted T cell fraction (not recorded which). CDR3 nucleotide sequence: TGTGCCAGCAGTTACTTTCGATCCCTCGGAGGTCCGGGAGACGCCTATGGCTACACCTTC. Protein product: CASSYFRSLGGPGDAYGYTF.